This TCR beta chain stems from a study of T cells in Graves' hyperthyroidism and ophthalmopathy. Study findings and constraints: Peripheral blood also featured most of the thyroid clonotypes expanded above 0.001.

The CDR3 is made up of 15 amino acids. V lost 2 bases to trimming and J lost 1 base, with 9 bases between them. Germline CDR1 reads MNHNS; CDR2 reads SASEGT. Authors of the study amplified TCR beta CDR3 regions from RNA transcripts. During a first-round RT-PCR of the TCR CDR3, the HTBI primer set was used. TCRdb processed the multiplex PCR reads anew with MiXCR; each CDR3 protein has one entry. Among 250,000 to 300,000 distinct CDR3 sequences listed, roughly 15% were seen once. The sample holds many counts of this clonotype. Its specificity is unknown. It was at first hyperthyroidism diagnosis, before any ophthalmopathy symptoms, that the blood sample was taken. The authors took PBMCs from over 8.5 ml fresh peripheral blood.

The rearrangement uses TRBV6-1 and TRBJ2-4, with no clear D. The TCR was taken from a woman in her forties or fifties with Graves' hyperthyroidism that later progressed to Graves' ophthalmopathy. Sequencing input: blood. CDR3 nucleotide sequence: TGTGCCAGCAGTGAATCTCTGACGGCCAAAAACATTCAGTACTTC. Protein: CASSESLTAKNIQYF.